A selection of T cell receptor beta chains follows, all from one sample in a study of Ad26.COV2.S vaccination and SARS-CoV-2 variants. Clones were read by immunoSEQ multiplex PCR, and TCRdb kept only the in-frame ones, dropping some. The table lists over 400,000 clones, around 92% of them singletons, with 1.5% to 2% in the top ten. The sample was peripheral blood, taken in a trial of Ad26.COV2.S vaccine versus placebo. The origin of the receptors is a person between 18 and 59 years old who received the Ad26.COV2.S COVID-19 vaccine or a placebo. The CDR3 runs from the conserved cysteine through the conserved F or W. D genes are given only for firm matches. Clone size is not always given. Where it is, it says once, few, many or a class for expanded clones.

CDR3nt: TGTGCCAGCAGACCCAGGGGAGTCGCTGAAGCTTTCTTT; CDR3aa: CASRPRGVAEAFF; abundance: -; j_gene: TRBJ1-1; v_gene: TRBV6-5; d_gene: -
CDR3nt: TGTGCCAGCAGGCTACGTGGGGCTCAAGAGACCCAGTACTTC; CDR3aa: CASRLRGAQETQYF; abundance: -; j_gene: TRBJ2-5; v_gene: TRBV2; d_gene: -
CDR3nt: TGCGCCAGCAGCCGACTAGCGGGTTCGGTATACGAGCAGTACTTC; CDR3aa: CASSRLAGSVYEQYF; abundance: -; j_gene: TRBJ2-7; v_gene: TRBV4-1; d_gene: TRBD2
CDR3nt: TGTGCCAGCAGCCAAAGGGCAGGGGGGATGAACACTGAAGCTTTCTTT; CDR3aa: CASSQRAGGMNTEAFF; abundance: -; j_gene: TRBJ1-1; v_gene: TRBV7-2; d_gene: TRBD1
CDR3nt: TGTGCCAGTAGAGACACAGGGAACTCACCCCTCCACTTT; CDR3aa: CASRDTGNSPLHF; abundance: -; j_gene: TRBJ1-6; v_gene: TRBV19; d_gene: -
CDR3nt: TGTGCCAGCACCGCCCCGGGACACAGAGAGACCGGGGAGCTGTTTTTT; CDR3aa: CASTAPGHRETGELFF; abundance: -; j_gene: TRBJ2-2; v_gene: TRBV2; d_gene: -
CDR3nt: TGTGCCAGCACCAAAAACAAAGAGACCCAGTACTTC; CDR3aa: CASTKNKETQYF; abundance: once; j_gene: TRBJ2-5; v_gene: TRBV5-5; d_gene: -
CDR3nt: TGTGCCACCAGCGGAGTGTTGGGGGAAGACACTGAAGCTTTCTTT; CDR3aa: CATSGVLGEDTEAFF; abundance: -; j_gene: TRBJ1-1; v_gene: TRBV15; d_gene: -
CDR3nt: TGTGCCAGCAGCGCAAGAGACAGGAAGGGTATTGAAAAACTGTTTTTT; CDR3aa: CASSARDRKGIEKLFF; abundance: once; j_gene: TRBJ1-4; v_gene: TRBV9; d_gene: -
CDR3nt: TGTGCCAGCAGTTACGAGAACACTGAAGCTTTCTTT; CDR3aa: CASSYENTEAFF; abundance: -; j_gene: TRBJ1-1; v_gene: TRBV28; d_gene: -
CDR3nt: TGTGCCTGGCGAACGGGACAGGTGAGGGGAGAGACCCAGTACTTC; CDR3aa: CAWRTGQVRGETQYF; abundance: -; j_gene: TRBJ2-5; v_gene: TRBV30; d_gene: TRBD1
CDR3nt: TGTGCCAGCAGCTTAGGGGGATTGAATGATGAGCAGTTCTTC; CDR3aa: CASSLGGLNDEQFF; abundance: -; j_gene: TRBJ2-1; v_gene: TRBV7-2; d_gene: -
CDR3nt: TGTGCCAGCAGCTTAGTGCTAGAAAGCTCCTACGAGCAGTACTTC; CDR3aa: CASSLVLESSYEQYF; abundance: -; j_gene: TRBJ2-7; v_gene: TRBV11-2; d_gene: -
CDR3nt: TGTGCCAGCAGCTTAATGTATAGCAATCAGCCCCAGCATTTT; CDR3aa: CASSLMYSNQPQHF; abundance: few; j_gene: TRBJ1-5; v_gene: TRBV7-8; d_gene: -
CDR3nt: TGTGCCAGCAGCGAGATAGCCAAAAACATTCAGTACTTC; CDR3aa: CASSEIAKNIQYF; abundance: -; j_gene: TRBJ2-4; v_gene: TRBV6-2/TRBV6-3; d_gene: -
CDR3nt: TGTGCCAGCAGCTTAGGGGGGCGTCTCTCTGGGGCCAACGTCCTGACTTTC; CDR3aa: CASSLGGRLSGANVLTF; abundance: -; j_gene: TRBJ2-6; v_gene: TRBV5-6; d_gene: -
CDR3nt: TGTGCCAGTAGTATTAGTCTGGATGGCTACACCTTC; CDR3aa: CASSISLDGYTF; abundance: -; j_gene: TRBJ1-2; v_gene: TRBV19; d_gene: -
CDR3nt: TGCGCCAGCAGCTTCTACAGGGATGGACTCACTGAAGCTTTCTTT; CDR3aa: CASSFYRDGLTEAFF; abundance: -; j_gene: TRBJ1-1; v_gene: TRBV5-1; d_gene: -
CDR3nt: TGTGCCAGCAGCGCCAGGACCCCCGGGGGCAATGAGCAGTTCTTC; CDR3aa: CASSARTPGGNEQFF; abundance: few; j_gene: TRBJ2-1; v_gene: TRBV7-9; d_gene: -
CDR3nt: TGCGCCAGCAGCGTGAGGGTTGGCTACGAGCAGTACTTC; CDR3aa: CASSVRVGYEQYF; abundance: -; j_gene: TRBJ2-7; v_gene: TRBV4-3; d_gene: -
CDR3nt: TGTGCCAGTAGTCCCGGGGGGCCTATGAACACTGAAGCTTTCTTT; CDR3aa: CASSPGGPMNTEAFF; abundance: -; j_gene: TRBJ1-1; v_gene: TRBV19; d_gene: -
CDR3nt: TGTGCCAGCAGCTTAGGCCCGTGGGACACTGAAGCTTTCTTT; CDR3aa: CASSLGPWDTEAFF; abundance: -; j_gene: TRBJ1-1; v_gene: TRBV13; d_gene: -
CDR3nt: TGTGCCAGCAGTTTATCGTGGCAGGCCCTCCAGCATTTT; CDR3aa: CASSLSWQALQHF; abundance: -; j_gene: TRBJ1-5; v_gene: TRBV27; d_gene: -
CDR3nt: TGTGCCAGCAGCTTGGGCAATACCCCCTACGAGCAGTACTTC; CDR3aa: CASSLGNTPYEQYF; abundance: few; j_gene: TRBJ2-7; v_gene: TRBV5-4; d_gene: -
CDR3nt: TGCAGCGCCTCCCGGGTTGCCCGCACAGATACGCAGTATTTT; CDR3aa: CSASRVARTDTQYF; abundance: -; j_gene: TRBJ2-3; v_gene: TRBV29-1; d_gene: -
CDR3nt: TGTGCCAGCAGTTACTCGAGGGGAGGGGCGGTCACCATATATTTT; CDR3aa: CASSYSRGGAVTIYF; abundance: -; j_gene: TRBJ1-3; v_gene: TRBV6-5; d_gene: -
CDR3nt: TGTGCCAGTAGTATTGTACCGGGACTAGCGTTCCACAATGAGCAGTTCTTC; CDR3aa: CASSIVPGLAFHNEQFF; abundance: -; j_gene: TRBJ2-1; v_gene: TRBV19; d_gene: TRBD2
CDR3nt: TGTGCCAGCAGTACCTTACTCCGACAGGTGACCGCAGATACGCAGTATTTT; CDR3aa: CASSTLLRQVTADTQYF; abundance: -; j_gene: TRBJ2-3; v_gene: TRBV27; d_gene: -
CDR3nt: TGTGCCAGCAGCGTCTCCACAGGGAAGTGGGTCCAAGAGACCCAGTACTTC; CDR3aa: CASSVSTGKWVQETQYF; abundance: -; j_gene: TRBJ2-5; v_gene: TRBV9; d_gene: -
CDR3nt: TGTGCCAGCAGTTACTTCGATCAGCCCCAGCATTTT; CDR3aa: CASSYFDQPQHF; abundance: few; j_gene: TRBJ1-5; v_gene: TRBV12-3/TRBV12-4; d_gene: -
CDR3nt: TGTGCCAGCAGCTTAGATTCAGCGGGAGCTAGCACAGATACGCAGTATTTT; CDR3aa: CASSLDSAGASTDTQYF; abundance: -; j_gene: TRBJ2-3; v_gene: TRBV11-3; d_gene: TRBD2
CDR3nt: TGTGCCTGGAGTGTACCGGGACAGGGAACCTACGAGCAGTACTTC; CDR3aa: CAWSVPGQGTYEQYF; abundance: -; j_gene: TRBJ2-7; v_gene: TRBV30; d_gene: TRBD1
CDR3nt: TGTGCCAGCACCGGACTAGCGGGGGGGCCCGGAGATACGCAGTATTTT; CDR3aa: CASTGLAGGPGDTQYF; abundance: -; j_gene: TRBJ2-3; v_gene: TRBV7-2; d_gene: TRBD2
CDR3nt: TGTGCCAGTAGTACATCAGAAAGGACAGGGGAACAAGAGACCCAGTACTTC; CDR3aa: CASSTSERTGEQETQYF; abundance: -; j_gene: TRBJ2-5; v_gene: TRBV19; d_gene: TRBD1
CDR3nt: TGCGCCAGCAGCTTGGGGACAGAGATACCTAACTATGGCTACACCTTC; CDR3aa: CASSLGTEIPNYGYTF; abundance: -; j_gene: TRBJ1-2; v_gene: TRBV5-1; d_gene: -
CDR3nt: TGTGCCAGCAGCCCAACGGACCTAACTACGGGCTACGAGCAGTACTTC; CDR3aa: CASSPTDLTTGYEQYF; abundance: -; j_gene: TRBJ2-7; v_gene: TRBV7-6; d_gene: -
CDR3nt: TGTGCCAGCAGTAGCACCGGGGAGCTGTTTTTT; CDR3aa: CASSSTGELFF; abundance: -; j_gene: TRBJ2-2; v_gene: TRBV27; d_gene: -
CDR3nt: TGTGCCAGCAGCGTAGAAGGGACCAACTATGGCTACACCTTC; CDR3aa: CASSVEGTNYGYTF; abundance: -; j_gene: TRBJ1-2; v_gene: TRBV9; d_gene: -
CDR3nt: TGTGCCAGCAGCCAAGAATATGCTTCGTTTGATACGCAGTATTTT; CDR3aa: CASSQEYASFDTQYF; abundance: -; j_gene: TRBJ2-3; v_gene: TRBV3-1/TRBV3-2; d_gene: -
CDR3nt: TGCGCCAGCAGTGAGCGACGTCTGAATCAGCCCCAGCATTTT; CDR3aa: CASSERRLNQPQHF; abundance: -; j_gene: TRBJ1-5; v_gene: TRBV10-2; d_gene: -
CDR3nt: TGCGCCAGCAGCAGGTCTAGCGGGGTGAACACCGGGGAGCTGTTTTTT; CDR3aa: CASSRSSGVNTGELFF; abundance: -; j_gene: TRBJ2-2; v_gene: TRBV4-3; d_gene: TRBD2
CDR3nt: TGTGCCAGCAAAGGACAGGGGGCGTACACCGGGGAGCTGTTTTTT; CDR3aa: CASKGQGAYTGELFF; abundance: few; j_gene: TRBJ2-2; v_gene: TRBV7-9; d_gene: TRBD1
CDR3nt: TGCGCCAGCAGCCAAGAAGGCGGGGGCGAGCAGTACTTC; CDR3aa: CASSQEGGGEQYF; abundance: once; j_gene: TRBJ2-7; v_gene: TRBV4-3; d_gene: TRBD2
CDR3nt: TGTGCCAGCAGAGAAACGCGCGGACAGGGGACAAATGAGCAGTTCTTC; CDR3aa: CASRETRGQGTNEQFF; abundance: -; j_gene: TRBJ2-1; v_gene: TRBV7-8; d_gene: TRBD1
CDR3nt: TGTGCCAGCAGCCAGTCAACTAGCGGGGGGGCCCATGAGCAGTTCTTC; CDR3aa: CASSQSTSGGAHEQFF; abundance: -; j_gene: TRBJ2-1; v_gene: TRBV3-1/TRBV3-2; d_gene: TRBD2
CDR3nt: TGTGCCAGTAGTATTTCTTTCCGGACATACTCCTACGAGCAGTACTTC; CDR3aa: CASSISFRTYSYEQYF; abundance: -; j_gene: TRBJ2-7; v_gene: TRBV19; d_gene: -
CDR3nt: TGTGCCAGTAGTCCTATTACTTTACGAGGGCAGGGGGCCTCCGGGGAGCTGTTTTTT; CDR3aa: CASSPITLRGQGASGELFF; abundance: -; j_gene: TRBJ2-2; v_gene: TRBV19; d_gene: TRBD1
CDR3nt: TGTGCCAGCAGCTTAGAACGTGTCTACAATGAGCAGTTCTTC; CDR3aa: CASSLERVYNEQFF; abundance: -; j_gene: TRBJ2-1; v_gene: TRBV7-8; d_gene: -
CDR3nt: TGTGCCAGCAGCTCCCTACGCAGGCTAGCCAAAAACATTCAGTACTTC; CDR3aa: CASSSLRRLAKNIQYF; abundance: -; j_gene: TRBJ2-4; v_gene: TRBV5-6; d_gene: -
CDR3nt: TGTGCCAGCAGTTGGGACAGGGTAGGAAAACTGTTTTTT; CDR3aa: CASSWDRVGKLFF; abundance: -; j_gene: TRBJ1-4; v_gene: TRBV27; d_gene: TRBD1
CDR3nt: TGTGCCAGCAGCTTAGGCGGGGGAGCAGATACGCAGTATTTT; CDR3aa: CASSLGGGADTQYF; abundance: -; j_gene: TRBJ2-3; v_gene: TRBV7-6; d_gene: TRBD2
CDR3nt: TGTGCCAGCAGCCTTAGCGGGGGGACAAAAAATTACAATGAGCAGTTCTTC; CDR3aa: CASSLSGGTKNYNEQFF; abundance: -; j_gene: TRBJ2-1; v_gene: TRBV7-9; d_gene: TRBD2
CDR3nt: TGTGCCAGCAGCTTAGTCGGGACAGGGGGGGATACGCAGTATTTT; CDR3aa: CASSLVGTGGDTQYF; abundance: -; j_gene: TRBJ2-3; v_gene: TRBV7-2; d_gene: TRBD1
CDR3nt: TGTGCCAGCAGTGACTCGGGTAGCGGGTCGGATACGCAGTATTTT; CDR3aa: CASSDSGSGSDTQYF; abundance: -; j_gene: TRBJ2-3; v_gene: TRBV6-4; d_gene: TRBD2
CDR3nt: TGTGCCAGCACCCTAGGGGCCCAACCCTACGAGCAGTACTTC; CDR3aa: CASTLGAQPYEQYF; abundance: -; j_gene: TRBJ2-7; v_gene: TRBV28; d_gene: -
CDR3nt: TGTGCCAGCAGCCGACAAACAGGGGGCACAGAGCGTGAAGCTTTCTTT; CDR3aa: CASSRQTGGTEREAFF; abundance: -; j_gene: TRBJ1-1; v_gene: TRBV7-9; d_gene: TRBD1